This T cell receptor beta chain was documented in a study of Ad26.COV2.S vaccination and SARS-CoV-2 variants. Study information: The donor belonged to the COV1001 Ad26.COV2.S trial arm. Participants got Ad26.COV2.S intramuscularly, once or twice 56 days apart.

The study's findings and limits: Spike-specific responses of CD8+ and CD4+ T cells were reported to display substantial breadth after vaccination. Similar non-spike TCR breadth was observed in recipients of vaccine and of placebo.

Treatment noted: about 20 received Ad26.COV2.S at low or high dose, single or two shots; roughly five received placebo; per-sample allocation not given. Material that was analyzed had been drawn on day 63 after the first vaccine or placebo injection. The V end was cut by 0 bases, the J end by 2 bases, with 9 bases between. The CDR3 has 15 amino acids. Per the germline V gene, CDR1 is SGDLS and CDR2 is YYNGEE. The protocol was immunoSEQ multiplex PCR, while the TCRdb copy is restricted to in-frame clones and leaves out a portion. The sample lists roughly 680,000 clones, around 92% occurring once. A note on this clone: What it recognizes is unknown.

This chain uses TRBV9 with TRBJ2-1; a possible D gene is TRBD2 (6 bases). This TCR was sampled from a person between 18 and 65 years old who received the Ad26.COV2.S COVID-19 vaccine or a placebo. The sample was peripheral blood, taken in a trial of Ad26.COV2.S vaccine versus placebo. The CDR3 DNA sequence: TGTGCCAGCAGCGTAGTTGGGGGGACCTACAATGAGCAGTTCTTC. This codes for CASSVVGGTYNEQFF.